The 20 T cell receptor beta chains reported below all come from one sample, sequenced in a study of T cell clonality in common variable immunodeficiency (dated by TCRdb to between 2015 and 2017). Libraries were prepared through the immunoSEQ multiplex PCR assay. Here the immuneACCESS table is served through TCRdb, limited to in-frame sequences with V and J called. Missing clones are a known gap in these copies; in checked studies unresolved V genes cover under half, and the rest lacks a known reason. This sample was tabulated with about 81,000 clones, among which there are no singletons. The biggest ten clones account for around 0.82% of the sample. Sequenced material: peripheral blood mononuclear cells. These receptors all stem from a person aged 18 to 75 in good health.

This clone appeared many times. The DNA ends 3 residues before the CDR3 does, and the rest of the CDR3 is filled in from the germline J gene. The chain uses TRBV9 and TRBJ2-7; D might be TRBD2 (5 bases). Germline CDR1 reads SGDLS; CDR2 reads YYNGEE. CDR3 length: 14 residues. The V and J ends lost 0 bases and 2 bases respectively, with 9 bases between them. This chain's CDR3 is CASSVDPAAYEQYF. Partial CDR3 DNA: TGTGCCAGCAGCGTAGATCCAGCGGCCTACGAG.

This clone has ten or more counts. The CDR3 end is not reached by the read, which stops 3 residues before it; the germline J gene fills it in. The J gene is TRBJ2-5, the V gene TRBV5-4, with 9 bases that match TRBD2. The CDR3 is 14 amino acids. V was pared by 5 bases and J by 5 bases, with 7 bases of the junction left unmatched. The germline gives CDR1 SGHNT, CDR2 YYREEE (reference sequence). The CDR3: CASSTQAGGETQYF. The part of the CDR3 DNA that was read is TGTGCCAGCAGTACCCAAGCGGGAGGTGAGACC.

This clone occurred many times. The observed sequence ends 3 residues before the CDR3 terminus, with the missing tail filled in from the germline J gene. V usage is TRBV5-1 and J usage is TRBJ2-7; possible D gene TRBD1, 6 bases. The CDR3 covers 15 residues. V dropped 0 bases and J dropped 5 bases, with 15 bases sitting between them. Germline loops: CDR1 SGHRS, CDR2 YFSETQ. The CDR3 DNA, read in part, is TGCGCCAGCAGCTTGGCTGGACAGTTTGCCCACGAG. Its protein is CASSLAGQFAHE. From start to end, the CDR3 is CASSLAGQFAHEQYF.

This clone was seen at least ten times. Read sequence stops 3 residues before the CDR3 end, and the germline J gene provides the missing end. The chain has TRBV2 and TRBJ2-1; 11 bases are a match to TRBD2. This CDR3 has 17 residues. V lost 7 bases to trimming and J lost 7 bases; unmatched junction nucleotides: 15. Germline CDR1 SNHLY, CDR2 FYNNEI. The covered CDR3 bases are TGTGCCAGCACCGAGGGGGGATGGGCTAGCGGGAGGAATGAG. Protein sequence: CASTEGGWASGRNE. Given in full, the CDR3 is CASTEGGWASGRNEQFF.

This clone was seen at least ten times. CDR3 amino acids: CASSEGEGRKLFF. CDR3 DNA, as far as it was read: TGTGCCAGCAGTGAAGGCGAGGGGAGAAAA. The chain links TRBV6-4 to TRBJ1-4, with D possibly TRBD1 on 5 matching bases. The read terminates 3 residues before the CDR3 end, so the remaining end is supplied by the germline J gene. This CDR3 has 13 residues. Germline V gene data show CDR1 as MRHNA and CDR2 as SNTAGT. The ends were cut back, 3 bases at V and 10 bases at J, with 12 bases in the middle.

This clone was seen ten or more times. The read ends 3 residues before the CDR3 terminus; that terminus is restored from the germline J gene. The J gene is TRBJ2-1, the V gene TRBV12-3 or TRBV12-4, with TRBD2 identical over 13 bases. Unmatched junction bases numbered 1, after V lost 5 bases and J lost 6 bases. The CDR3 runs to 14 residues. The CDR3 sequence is CASSGLAGVNEQFF. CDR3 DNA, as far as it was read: TGTGCCAGCAGTGGACTAGCGGGAGTCAATGAG.

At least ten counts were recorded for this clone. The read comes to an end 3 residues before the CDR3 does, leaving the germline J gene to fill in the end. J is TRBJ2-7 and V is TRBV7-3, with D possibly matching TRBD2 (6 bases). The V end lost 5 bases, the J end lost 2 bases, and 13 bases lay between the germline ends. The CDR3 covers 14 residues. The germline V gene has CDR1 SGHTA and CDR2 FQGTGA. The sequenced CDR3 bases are TGTGCCAGCAGCCCCGCGGGGTCGGCCTACGAG. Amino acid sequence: CASSPAGSAYE. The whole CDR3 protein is CASSPAGSAYEQYF.

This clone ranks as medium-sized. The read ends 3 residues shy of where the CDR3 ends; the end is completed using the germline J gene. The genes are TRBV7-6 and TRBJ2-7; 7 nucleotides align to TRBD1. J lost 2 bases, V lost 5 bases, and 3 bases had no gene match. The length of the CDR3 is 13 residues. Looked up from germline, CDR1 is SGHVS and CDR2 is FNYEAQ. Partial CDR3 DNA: TGTGCCAGCAGCACGGGACAGACCTACGAG. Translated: CASSTGQTYE. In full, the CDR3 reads CASSTGQTYEQYF.

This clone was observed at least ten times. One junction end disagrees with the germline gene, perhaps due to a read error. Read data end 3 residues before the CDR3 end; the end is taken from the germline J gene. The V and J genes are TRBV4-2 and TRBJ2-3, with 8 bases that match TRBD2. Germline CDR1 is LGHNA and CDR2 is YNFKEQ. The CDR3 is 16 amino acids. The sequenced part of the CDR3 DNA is TGCGCCAGCAGCCTCCGGACTAGCCGGGCCACAGATACG. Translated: CASSLRTSRATDT. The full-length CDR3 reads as CASSLRTSRATDTQYF.

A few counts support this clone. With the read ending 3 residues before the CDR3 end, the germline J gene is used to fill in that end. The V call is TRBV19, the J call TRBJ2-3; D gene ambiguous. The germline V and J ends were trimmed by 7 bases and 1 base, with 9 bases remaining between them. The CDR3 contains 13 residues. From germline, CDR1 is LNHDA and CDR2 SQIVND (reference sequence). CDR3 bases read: TGTGCCAGTACCCATAGGGGCACAGATACG. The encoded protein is CASTHRGTDT. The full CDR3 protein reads CASTHRGTDTQYF.

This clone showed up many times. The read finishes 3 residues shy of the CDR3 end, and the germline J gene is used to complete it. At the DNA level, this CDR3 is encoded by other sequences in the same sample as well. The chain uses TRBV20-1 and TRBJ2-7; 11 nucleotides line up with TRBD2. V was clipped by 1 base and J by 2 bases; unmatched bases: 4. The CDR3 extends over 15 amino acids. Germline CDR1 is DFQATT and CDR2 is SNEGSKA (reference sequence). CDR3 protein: CSARGGLAATYEQYF. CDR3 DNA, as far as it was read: TGCAGTGCTAGAGGGGGACTAGCGGCAACCTACGAG.

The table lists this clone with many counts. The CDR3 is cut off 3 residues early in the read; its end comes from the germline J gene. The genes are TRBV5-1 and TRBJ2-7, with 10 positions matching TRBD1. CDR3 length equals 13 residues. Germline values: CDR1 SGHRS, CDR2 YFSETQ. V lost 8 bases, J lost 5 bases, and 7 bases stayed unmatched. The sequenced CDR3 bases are TGCGCCAGTAGAACCGGGACAGGGGACGAG. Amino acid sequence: CASRTGTGDE. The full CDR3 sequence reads CASRTGTGDEQYF.

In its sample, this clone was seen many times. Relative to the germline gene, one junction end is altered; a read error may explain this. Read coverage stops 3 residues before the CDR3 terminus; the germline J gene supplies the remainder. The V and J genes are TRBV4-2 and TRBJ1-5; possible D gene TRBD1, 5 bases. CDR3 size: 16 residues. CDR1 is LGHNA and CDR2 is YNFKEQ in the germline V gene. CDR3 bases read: TGCGCCAGCAGCCAAGATCAGTCTGTTCAGGGTCAGCCC. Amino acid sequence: CASSQDQSVQGQP. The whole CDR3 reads CASSQDQSVQGQPQHF.

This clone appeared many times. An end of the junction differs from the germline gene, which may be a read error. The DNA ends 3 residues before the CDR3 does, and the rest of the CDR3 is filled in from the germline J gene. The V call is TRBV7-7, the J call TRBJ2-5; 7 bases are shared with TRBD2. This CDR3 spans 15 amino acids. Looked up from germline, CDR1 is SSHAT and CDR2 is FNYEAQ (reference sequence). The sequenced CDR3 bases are TGTGCTAGCAGCTTGCGGGAGTTTCATGGAGAGACC. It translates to CASSLREFHGET. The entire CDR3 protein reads CASSLREFHGETQYF.

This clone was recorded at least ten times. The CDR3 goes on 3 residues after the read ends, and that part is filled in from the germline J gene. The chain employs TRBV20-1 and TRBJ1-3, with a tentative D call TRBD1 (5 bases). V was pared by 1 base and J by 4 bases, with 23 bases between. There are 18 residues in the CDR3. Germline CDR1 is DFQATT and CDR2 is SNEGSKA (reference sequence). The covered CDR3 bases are TGCAGTGCTAGAGGGATGGGGGGGAACGGACCGGGGGGAAACACC. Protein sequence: CSARGMGGNGPGGNT. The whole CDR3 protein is CSARGMGGNGPGGNTIYF.

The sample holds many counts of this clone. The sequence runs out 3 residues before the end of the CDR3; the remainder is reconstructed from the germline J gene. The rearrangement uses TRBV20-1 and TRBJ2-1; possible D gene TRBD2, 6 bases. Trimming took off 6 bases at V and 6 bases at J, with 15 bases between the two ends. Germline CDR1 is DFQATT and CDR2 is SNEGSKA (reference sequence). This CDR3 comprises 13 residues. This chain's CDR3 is CSALSGSRNEQFF. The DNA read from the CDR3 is TGCAGTGCCCTTAGCGGTAGCCGCAATGAG.

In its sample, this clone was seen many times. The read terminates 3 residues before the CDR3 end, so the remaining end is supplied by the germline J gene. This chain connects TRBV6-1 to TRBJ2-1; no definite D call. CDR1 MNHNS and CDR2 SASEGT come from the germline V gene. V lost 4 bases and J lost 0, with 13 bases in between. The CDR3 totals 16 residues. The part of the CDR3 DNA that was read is TGTGCCAGCAGTGTTTCGGAACCTAGCTCCTACAATGAG. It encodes CASSVSEPSSYNE. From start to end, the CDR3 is CASSVSEPSSYNEQFF.

This CDR3 reads CASSSLVANEKLFF. The DNA read from the CDR3 is TGTGCCAGCAGCTCCCTGGTAGCTAATGAAAAA. The chain recombines TRBV11-2 with TRBJ1-4; the D is unclear. The read gets to within 3 residues of the CDR3 end, and the germline J gene fills in the rest. The CDR3 sequence is 14 residues long. Germline lookup yields CDR1 SGHAT and CDR2 FQNNGV. V lost 4 bases to trimming and J lost 3 bases, with 9 bases between them.

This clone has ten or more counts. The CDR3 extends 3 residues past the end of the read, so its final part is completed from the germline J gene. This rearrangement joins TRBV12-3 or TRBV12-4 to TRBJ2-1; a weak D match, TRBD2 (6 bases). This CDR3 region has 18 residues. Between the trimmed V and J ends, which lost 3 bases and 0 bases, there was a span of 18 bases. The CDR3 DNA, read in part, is TGTGCCAGCAGTTTGGTCCCCAGCGGGCAAAGCTCCTACAATGAG. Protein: CASSLVPSGQSSYNE. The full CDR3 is CASSLVPSGQSSYNEQFF.

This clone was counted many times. The CDR3 sequence is CAISSGTTLYEQYF. The part of the CDR3 DNA that was read is TGTGCCATCAGTAGCGGGACGACCCTCTACGAG. The genes are TRBV10-3 and TRBJ2-7; 7 nucleotides align to TRBD2. The read ends 3 residues before the CDR3 terminus; that terminus is restored from the germline J gene. J lost 3 bases, V lost 5 bases, and 7 bases had no gene match. CDR1 and CDR2 (germline): ENHRY, SYGVKD. This CDR3 has 14 amino acids.